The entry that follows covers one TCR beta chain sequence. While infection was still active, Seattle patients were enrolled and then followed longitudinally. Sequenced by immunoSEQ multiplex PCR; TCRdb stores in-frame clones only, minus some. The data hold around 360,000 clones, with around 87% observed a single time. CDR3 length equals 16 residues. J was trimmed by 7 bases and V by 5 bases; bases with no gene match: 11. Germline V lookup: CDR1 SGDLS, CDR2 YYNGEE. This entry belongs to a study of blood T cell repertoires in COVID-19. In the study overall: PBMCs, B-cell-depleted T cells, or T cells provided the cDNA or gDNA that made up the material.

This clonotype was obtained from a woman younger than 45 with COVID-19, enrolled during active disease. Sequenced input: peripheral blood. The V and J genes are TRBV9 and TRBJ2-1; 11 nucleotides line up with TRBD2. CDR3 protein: CASRPGGASGRNEQFF. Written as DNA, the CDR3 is TGTGCCAGCAGGCCTGGGGGAGCTAGCGGGAGGAATGAGCAGTTCTTC.